Following are 7 T cell receptor beta chains from one sample sequenced in a study of T cell repertoires in cytomegalovirus infection. Via MiXCR, TCRdb re-called the reads, giving one row per CDR3 protein. Found here are around 530,000 distinct CDR3 sequences, around a quarter of them singletons; the top ten hold about 13%. The sequenced sample consisted of PBMCs. The receptors originated from a human donor in good health (CMV status not recorded). Some clones in this sample may be carry-over from other donors' samples.

The V gene is TRBV9, the J gene TRBJ2-7; no clear D. Per the germline V gene, CDR1 is SGDLS and CDR2 is YYNGEE. This CDR3 comprises 15 residues. V dropped 1 base and J dropped 1 base, with 12 bases sitting between them. As DNA, the CDR3 is TGTGCCAGCAGCGTATCCAGCTCGGTGTCCTACGAGCAGTACTTC. Amino acids: CASSVSSSVSYEQYF.

This clonotype was observed at least ten times. The chain couples TRBV7-9 to TRBJ1-4, with D perhaps TRBD1 (6 bases). V dropped 5 bases and J dropped 5 bases, with 12 bases sitting between them. CDR3 length: 14 residues. Germline CDR1 and CDR2: SEHNR and FQNEAQ (reference sequence). CDR3 amino acids: CASSPGRGNEKLFF. In DNA form, the CDR3 reads TGTGCCAGCAGCCCAGGAAGGGGGAATGAAAAACTGTTTTTT.

This clonotype was detected ten times or more. V is TRBV7-8 and J is TRBJ1-2; 7 bases are shared with TRBD1. This CDR3 spans 16 amino acids. Looked up from germline, CDR1 is SGHVS and CDR2 is FQNEAQ. The J segment lost 4 bases and the V segment lost 1 base, leaving 9 bases of the junction unmatched. For the CDR3, the DNA is TGTGCCAGCAGCTTAGGACAGGGAATTGAGAGCTATGGCTACACCTTC. This codes for CASSLGQGIESYGYTF.

This clonotype has more than one count but fewer than ten. This sequence joins TRBV4-1 and TRBJ2-3, with unresolved D. The CDR3 consists of 15 residues. Between the trimmed V and J ends, which lost 5 bases and 7 bases, there was a span of 19 bases. Germline V gene lookup returns CDR1 MGHRA and CDR2 YSYEKL. CDR3 in amino acids: CASSAQARVEYTQYF. The CDR3 DNA reads TGCGCCAGCAGCGCTCAGGCTCGGGTTGAATATACGCAGTATTTT.

This clonotype was seen only a few times. V gene TRBV12-3 or TRBV12-4 combines with J gene TRBJ2-5, with D perhaps assigned TRBD1 or TRBD2 (6 bases each). The CDR3 loop spans 15 amino acids. Trimming removed 4 bases at V and 7 bases at J, with 19 bases between. The CDR3 DNA reads TGTGCCAGCAGTTCAGGGACTCCCAAAGGGGGGACCCAGTACTTC. It encodes CASSSGTPKGGTQYF.

V gene TRBV19 combines with J gene TRBJ1-3; D is undetermined. Germline lookup yields CDR1 LNHDA and CDR2 SQIVND (reference sequence). The CDR3 extends over 15 amino acids. Trimming left V 4 bases short and J 1 base short, with 11 bases between. The CDR3 region is CASSRSVLSGNTIYF. CDR3 bases: TGTGCCAGTAGTAGGTCAGTCCTTTCTGGAAACACCATATATTTT. Looking up the rest from reference TRBV19 and TRBJ1-3 gives the full variable domain: DGGITQSPKYLFRKEGQNVTLSCEQNLNHDAMYWYRQDPGQGLRLIYYSQIVNDFQKGDIAEGYSVSREKKESFPLTVTSAQKNPTAFYLCASSRSVLSGNTIYFGEGSWLTVV.

This clonotype was seen more than once but under ten times. This chain uses TRBV12-3 or TRBV12-4 with TRBJ2-2; D is undetermined. This CDR3 has 14 amino acids. Trimming stripped 3 bases from V and 2 bases from J, with 7 bases between. The chain's CDR3 is CASSFLGNTGELFF. CDR3 coding DNA: TGTGCCAGCAGTTTTTTGGGCAACACCGGGGAGCTGTTTTTT.